The 24 T cell receptor beta chains given below trace back to one sample, sequenced in a study of CD8+ T cells in alopecia areata. cDNA reverse transcribed from extracted RNA served as the sequencing template. The protocol was immunoSEQ multiplex PCR, while the TCRdb copy is restricted to in-frame clones and leaves out a portion. The repertoire holds 110,000 to 150,000 clones, 54% seen once, with roughly 15% in the top ten. Treatment defined: oral pan-JAK inhibitor, 5-10 mg twice daily. Sample: CD8+ T cells sorted from blood, taken at week 4, from a patient treated with tofacitinib. All receptors come from a human donor with alopecia areata.

This chain joins TRBV4-2 and TRBJ2-5; no reliable D call. This CDR3 comprises 15 residues. CDR1 LGHNA and CDR2 YNFKEQ come from the germline V gene. V gave up 1 base and J gave up 3 bases, with 12 bases separating them. The CDR3 DNA is TGTGCCAGCAGCCAAGCCCGGGTCGAGGAAGAGACCCAGTACTTC. As protein: CASSQARVEEETQYF.

The rearrangement joins TRBV29-1 to TRBJ1-4, with D unclear. Germline V gene data show CDR1 as SQVTM and CDR2 as ANQGSEA. The CDR3 sequence is 13 residues long. V lost 6 bases, J lost 6 bases, and 14 bases lay in between. CDR3 bases: TGCAGCGTCACTAATGGGCGTGATGAAAAACTGTTTTTT. The encoded protein is CSVTNGRDEKLFF.

The chain employs TRBV4-2 and TRBJ1-2; D is possibly TRBD1 (5 bases). Trimming pared 4 bases from V and 2 bases from J, leaving 14 bases between. Germline-derived CDR1 and CDR2 are LGHNA and YNFKEQ. This CDR3 comprises 15 residues. CDR3 sequence reads: CASSPSGTGNYGYTF. CDR3 nucleotides: TGTGCCAGCAGCCCATCCGGGACGGGGAACTATGGCTACACCTTC.

The chain combines TRBV9 with TRBJ2-1; 8 nucleotides line up with TRBD2. V shed 2 bases and J 9 bases; nucleotides not matched to a gene: 7. Germline CDR1 and CDR2: SGDLS and YYNGEE. CDR3 length equals 14 residues. The CDR3 DNA is TGTGCCAGCAGCGTCTCCGGGGGGGCCCCTGAGCAGTTCTTC. Translated: CASSVSGGAPEQFF.

The chain combines TRBV27 with TRBJ1-1; TRBD1 matches at 7 bases. This CDR3 comprises 14 residues. CDR1 and CDR2 from the germline V gene are MNHEY and SMNVEV (reference sequence). V shed 1 base, J shed 4 bases, and the junction held 3 bases outside the gene matches. The CDR3 DNA sequence: TGTGCCAGCAGTTTATATCAGGGGGGCACTGAAGCTTTCTTT. Its protein product is CASSLYQGGTEAFF.

The chain uses TRBV16 and TRBJ2-7, with D unresolved. Germline-derived CDR1 and CDR2 are KGHSY and FQNENV. Trimming took 2 bases from V and 2 from J, leaving 7 bases between them. The CDR3 spans 13 residues. This CDR3 is CASSQHGTYEQYF. CDR3 sequence (DNA): TGTGCCAGCAGCCAACACGGCACCTACGAGCAGTACTTC.

The gene calls are TRBV4-1 and TRBJ1-4, with D maybe TRBD1 (6 bases). V lost 2 bases and J lost 3, with 13 bases in between. The CDR3 is 16 residues long. Germline V gene sequence: CDR1 MGHRA, CDR2 YSYEKL. In DNA, the CDR3 is TGCGCCAGCAGCCAACTCCTACAGGGAGCTAATGAAAAACTGTTTTTT. Amino acids: CASSQLLQGANEKLFF.

The CDR3 bases are TGTGCCAGCAGTTTCCTGACAGGGGTAGGCTCTGGCTACACCTTC. It encodes CASSFLTGVGSGYTF. The chain has TRBV27 and TRBJ1-2; 8 positions match TRBD1. Per germline, CDR1 MNHEY and CDR2 SMNVEV (reference sequence). Trimming cost V 3 bases and J 7 bases; bases outside gene matches: 10. CDR3 size: 15 residues.

This chain connects TRBV27 to TRBJ2-5, with D perhaps matching TRBD1 (6 bases). Germline V gene data show CDR1 as MNHEY and CDR2 as SMNVEV (reference sequence). This CDR3 region has 15 residues. Trimming cost V 6 bases and J 4 bases, with 18 bases left between them. The DNA for the CDR3 is TGTGCCAGCAGCGCGAGACAGGTTTTGGTAGAGACCCAGTACTTC. Translated, it gives CASSARQVLVETQYF.

This chain uses TRBV5-1 with TRBJ2-1; possibly TRBD1 for D (6 bases). Germline CDR1 SGHRS, CDR2 YFSETQ. V lost 1 base and J 7 bases, leaving 18 bases between the germline ends. The CDR3 spans 16 residues. CDR3 region: CASSLTNGQRGNEQFF. CDR3 nucleotide sequence: TGCGCCAGCAGCTTGACGAACGGACAGAGAGGGAATGAGCAGTTCTTC.

As DNA, the CDR3 is TGTGCTAGTGGTTTGACTAGGGGGACAGGGTTTGAAAAACTGTTTTTT. Translated, it gives CASGLTRGTGFEKLFF. This chain links TRBV12-5 with TRBJ1-4, with TRBD1 identical over 9 bases. Germline trimming cut 2 bases from V and 7 bases from J; bases unmatched to any gene: 8. The CDR3 covers 16 residues. Germline values: CDR1 LGHNT, CDR2 FRNRAP.

A few counts support this clone. The V call is TRBV10-3, the J call TRBJ2-7; D could derive from TRBD1 or TRBD2 (6 bases each). Germline lookup yields CDR1 ENHRY and CDR2 SYGVKD. V was clipped by 4 bases and J by 5 bases, with 21 bases between them. The CDR3 runs to 16 residues. CDR3 residues: CAISGDPGAARNEQYF. The CDR3 DNA follows: TGTGCCATCAGTGGGGACCCGGGGGCCGCTAGAAACGAGCAGTACTTC.

The J gene is TRBJ2-2, the V gene TRBV30, with D hard to call. Germline CDR1 GTSNPN, CDR2 SVGIG (reference sequence). Trimming took 3 bases from V and 4 from J, leaving 12 bases between them. This CDR3 spans 14 amino acids. CDR3 in amino acids: CAWSHDSTTGELFF. In DNA form, the CDR3 reads TGTGCCTGGAGCCACGACTCCACCACCGGGGAGCTGTTTTTT. Drawing the rest from reference TRBV30 and TRBJ2-2, the complete variable domain is SQTIHQWPATLVQPVGSPLSLECTVEGTSNPNLYWYRQAAGRGLQLLFYSVGIGQISSEVPQNLSASRPQDRQFILSSKKLLLSDSGFYLCAWSHDSTTGELFFGEGSRLTVL.

V usage is TRBV7-3 and J usage is TRBJ2-7; 10 bases are shared with TRBD1. The CDR3 consists of 15 residues. Germline V gene sequence: CDR1 SGHTA, CDR2 FQGTGA. V gave up 5 bases and J gave up 4 bases; unmatched junction bases: 8. The DNA of the CDR3 is TGTGCCAGCAGCCGAGGGACAGGGGAAGGGTACGAGCAGTACTTC. Amino acid sequence: CASSRGTGEGYEQYF.

This chain connects TRBV9 to TRBJ1-1; D unresolved. Trimming stripped 5 bases from V and 4 bases from J, with 12 bases between. The CDR3 extends over 13 amino acids. CDR1 is SGDLS and CDR2 is YYNGEE in the germline V gene. The CDR3, as DNA: TGTGCCAGCAGTGCCGCCCATACCACTGAAGCTTTCTTT. Protein: CASSAAHTTEAFF.

This clone showed up just a few times. The V call is TRBV27, the J call TRBJ2-2; possible D gene TRBD2, 6 bases. The CDR3 is 14 amino acids. CDR1 is MNHEY, CDR2 SMNVEV, per germline (reference sequence). Trimming pared 6 bases from V and 6 bases from J, leaving 14 bases between. The CDR3 spells CASSGGLEPGELFF. The CDR3 DNA follows: TGTGCCAGCAGCGGGGGACTGGAGCCCGGGGAGCTGTTTTTT.

This clone was seen a few times. The chain has TRBV9 and TRBJ2-2, with a weak D call TRBD2 (5 bases). Germline CDR1 reads SGDLS; CDR2 reads YYNGEE. Trimming stripped 0 bases from V and 6 bases from J, with 6 bases between. The CDR3 loop spans 13 amino acids. The CDR3 coding sequence is TGTGCCAGCAGCGTAGGCGGGTCCGGGGAGCTGTTTTTT. Translating gives CASSVGGSGELFF.

V gene TRBV5-6 combines with J gene TRBJ1-1; TRBD1 is a possible D gene (6 bases). V lost 2 bases, J lost 5 bases, and 13 bases lay in between. Germline loops: CDR1 SGHDT, CDR2 YYEEEE. The CDR3 contains 14 residues. CDR3 amino acids: CASSFAGARTEAFF. The CDR3 DNA reads as TGTGCCAGCAGCTTCGCGGGGGCGAGAACTGAAGCTTTCTTT.

This clone came up a few times. The chain is built from TRBV19 and TRBJ1-5; D uncertain. Germline V gene sequence: CDR1 LNHDA, CDR2 SQIVND (reference sequence). The CDR3 sequence is 15 residues long. Trimming took off 1 base at V and 2 bases at J, with 9 bases between the two ends. This CDR3 is CASSIGPGGNQPQHF. The CDR3, as DNA: TGTGCCAGTAGTATAGGTCCAGGTGGCAATCAGCCCCAGCATTTT.

The chain has TRBV7-3 and TRBJ2-3; D is ambiguous. With 2 bases removed from V and 2 bases from J, the gap between germline ends came to 5 bases. CDR1 and CDR2 from the germline V gene are SGHTA and FQGTGA. The CDR3 contains 13 residues. CDR3 coding DNA: TGTGCCAGCAGCTTATCCACCACAGATACGCAGTATTTT. Its translation is CASSLSTTDTQYF.

The chain employs TRBV29-1 and TRBJ2-5; 11 bases map to TRBD1. Germline V CDR1 and CDR2: SQVTM, ANQGSEA. V gave up 0 bases and J gave up 5 bases; unmatched junction bases: 5. The CDR3 is made up of 15 amino acids. CDR3 nucleotides: TGCAGCGTTGAAGAAGGGACAGGGGGATGGGAGACCCAGTACTTC. It codes for CSVEEGTGGWETQYF.

The rearrangement uses TRBV2 and TRBJ1-1; D unresolved. The ends were cut back, 2 bases at V and 4 bases at J, with 14 bases in the middle. Germline CDR1 is SNHLY and CDR2 is FYNNEI. The CDR3 totals 15 residues. The DNA of the CDR3 is TGTGCCAGCAGTGAATTCCCAGGAGCGGGCACTGAAGCTTTCTTT. It is translated as CASSEFPGAGTEAFF.

This clone was counted at least ten times. The chain has TRBV27 and TRBJ2-1, with TRBD2 matching 12 bases. The V gene's germline CDR1 is MNHEY and CDR2 SMNVEV (reference sequence). V trimming: 6 bases; J trimming: 9 bases; junction bases outside the gene matches: 9. This CDR3 comprises 15 residues. The CDR3 nucleotides read TGTGCCAGCAGCCGTAGACTAGCGGGGGTTCCTGAGCAGTTCTTC. Residues: CASSRRLAGVPEQFF.

The V gene is TRBV10-3, the J gene TRBJ2-7; no firm D call. CDR1 is ENHRY and CDR2 is SYGVKD in the germline V gene. V shed 2 bases and J shed 2 bases, with 7 bases lying between them. This CDR3 has 13 amino acids. In DNA, the CDR3 is TGTGCCATCAGTGAGCCGGTTACCTACGAGCAGTACTTC. Translation gives CAISEPVTYEQYF.